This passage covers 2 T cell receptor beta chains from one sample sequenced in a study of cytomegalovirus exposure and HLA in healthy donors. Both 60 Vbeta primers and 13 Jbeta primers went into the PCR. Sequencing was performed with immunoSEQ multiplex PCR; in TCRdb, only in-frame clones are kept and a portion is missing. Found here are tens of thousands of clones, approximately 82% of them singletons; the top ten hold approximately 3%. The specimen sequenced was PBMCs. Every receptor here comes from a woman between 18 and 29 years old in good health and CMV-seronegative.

CDR3 sequence: CASSLTGSGPYQPQHF. DNA for the CDR3: TGCGCCAGCAGCTTAACAGGGAGTGGGCCGTATCAGCCCCAGCATTTT. The chain uses TRBV5-1 and TRBJ1-5; a possible D gene is TRBD1 (6 bases). CDR1 and CDR2 (germline): SGHRS, YFSETQ. This CDR3 region has 16 residues. V was clipped by 2 bases and J by 5 bases, with 17 bases between them.

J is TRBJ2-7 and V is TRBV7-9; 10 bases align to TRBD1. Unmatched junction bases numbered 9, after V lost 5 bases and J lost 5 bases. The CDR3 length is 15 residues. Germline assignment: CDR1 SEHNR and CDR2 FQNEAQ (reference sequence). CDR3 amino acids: CASSHRQGAFHEQYF. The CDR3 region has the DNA TGTGCCAGCAGCCACAGACAGGGGGCGTTCCACGAGCAGTACTTC.